The clone carrying this T cell receptor beta chain showed up just a few times. This record comes from a study of blood T cell repertoires in COVID-19. Assay used: immunoSEQ multiplex PCR; TCRdb lists only in-frame clones, some missing. This sample has approximately 470,000 clones, with approximately 90% found just once. Each recovered donor of Cohort 3 presented with two negative PCRs, clearance, or symptom resolution. The clonotype comes from a young woman who had recovered from COVID-19. Sample: PBMCs or T cells enriched from blood (not recorded which).

In DNA, the CDR3 is TGTGCCAGCAGCTGGGGCACAGGTGGTGATCAGCCCCAGCATTTT. Its translation: CASSWGTGGDQPQHF. The gene calls are TRBV11-2 and TRBJ1-5; possibly TRBD1 for D (5 bases). The CDR3 sequence is 15 residues long. Germline assignment: CDR1 SGHAT and CDR2 FQNNGV. Trimming took off 4 bases at V and 5 bases at J, with 15 bases between the two ends.